This T cell receptor beta chain was profiled in a study of chronic HIV infection and antiretroviral therapy. This clonotype was recorded many times. The germline gives CDR1 SGHTA, CDR2 FQGNSA. There are 14 residues in the CDR3. V lost 1 base, J lost 10 bases, and 4 bases stayed unmatched. TCRdb independently ran MiXCR on the 5' RACE reads; one entry per CDR3 protein. Among tens of thousands of distinct CDR3 sequences listed, around 8.6% were seen once. The chain joins TRBV7-2 to TRBJ1-6; 7 bases are shared with TRBD1. This receptor was taken from an adult who had HIV and had not received antiretroviral therapy, or was an uninfected healthy control (not recorded which). Input material: peripheral blood. Here the CDR3 DNA reads TGTGCCAGCAGCTTAGGACAGGGCACATCACCCCTCCACTTT. It codes for CASSLGQGTSPLHF.